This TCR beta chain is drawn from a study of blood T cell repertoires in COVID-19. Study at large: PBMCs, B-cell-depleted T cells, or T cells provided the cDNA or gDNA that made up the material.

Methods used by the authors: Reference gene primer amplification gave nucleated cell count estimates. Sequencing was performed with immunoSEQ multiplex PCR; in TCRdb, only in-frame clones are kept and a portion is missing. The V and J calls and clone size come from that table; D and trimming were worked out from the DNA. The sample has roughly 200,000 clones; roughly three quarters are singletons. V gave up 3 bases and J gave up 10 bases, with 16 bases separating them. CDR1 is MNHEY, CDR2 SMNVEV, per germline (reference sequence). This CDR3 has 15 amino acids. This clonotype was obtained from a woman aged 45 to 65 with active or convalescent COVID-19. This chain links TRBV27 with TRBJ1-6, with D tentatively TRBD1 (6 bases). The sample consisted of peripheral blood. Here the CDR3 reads CASSFRGVARSPLHF. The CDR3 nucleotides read TGTGCCAGCAGTTTCAGGGGCGTCGCAAGATCACCCCTCCACTTT.